These 8 T cell receptor beta chains share one sample of origin, sequenced in a study of early T cells in non-severe SARS-CoV-2 infection. One entry per CDR3 protein, called by TCRdb with MiXCR from the 5' RACE reads. The sample comprises about 77,000 distinct CDR3 sequences, roughly a sixth of which are singletons, and approximately 2.9% rests with the top ten. The material sequenced was whole blood. These receptors were taken from an adult who was a healthcare worker with PCR-confirmed SARS-CoV-2 infection or an uninfected control (not recorded which).

The CDR3, as DNA: TGTGCCAGCAGCTTAGCGCTGCAGGGTAACGAGCAGTACTTC. Protein sequence: CASSLALQGNEQYF. The rearrangement links TRBV11-1 to TRBJ2-7; tentative D call: TRBD1 (5 bases). Per germline, CDR1 SGHAT and CDR2 FQDESV (reference sequence). The V gene lost 0 bases and the J gene lost 5 bases, with 11 bases spanning the gap. There are 14 residues in the CDR3.

This clonotype was recorded a few times. The chain recombines TRBV6-5 with TRBJ1-1; possible D gene TRBD1, 6 bases. The germline V gene encodes CDR1 MNHEY and CDR2 SVGAGI. The CDR3 totals 14 residues. V shed 1 base and J shed 1 base, with 7 bases lying between them. For the CDR3, the DNA is TGTGCCAGCAGTTACTTGGACAGGAACACTGAAGCTTTCTTT. This encodes CASSYLDRNTEAFF.

V gene TRBV18 combines with J gene TRBJ2-2; TRBD2 matches at 7 bases. V trimming: 5 bases; J trimming: 2 bases; junction bases outside the gene matches: 8. This CDR3 contains 16 residues. The germline CDR1 and CDR2 sequences are KGHSH and LQKENI. This CDR3 is CASSYSSGLNTGELFF. Written as DNA, the CDR3 is TGTGCCAGCTCATACTCTAGCGGACTAAACACCGGGGAGCTGTTTTTT. The variable domain in full, completed from reference TRBV18 and TRBJ2-2, reads NAGVMQNPRHLVRRRGQEARLRCSPMKGHSHVYWYRQLPEEGLKFMVYLQKENIIDESGMPKERFSAEFPKEGPSILRIQQVVRGDSAAYFCASSYSSGLNTGELFFGEGSRLTVL.

The table lists this clonotype with a few counts. The gene calls are TRBV20-1 and TRBJ1-6, with 8 bases matching TRBD1. The CDR3 consists of 13 residues. With 6 bases clipped from V and 5 bases from J, the junction kept 3 bases outside the gene matches. Looked up from germline, CDR1 is DFQATT and CDR2 is SNEGSKA (reference sequence). DNA for the CDR3: TGCAGTGCAGGGACAGGTCATAATTCACCCCTCCACTTT. Amino acids: CSAGTGHNSPLHF.

This clonotype was counted only a few times. The chain is built from TRBV7-6 and TRBJ2-3; D gene unclear. The CDR3 runs 14 residues. V dropped 5 bases and J dropped 5 bases, with 14 bases sitting between them. CDR1 and CDR2 from the germline V gene are SGHVS and FNYEAQ. Here the CDR3 DNA reads TGTGCCAGCAGCATCCTCGGTTTATTAGATACGCAGTATTTT. It yields the protein CASSILGLLDTQYF.

This clonotype was detected only a few times. The V gene is TRBV2, the J gene TRBJ2-1; D may be TRBD2 (5 bases). There are 12 residues in the CDR3. Trimming shortened V by 6 bases and J by 6 bases, and 9 bases separated the two germline ends. CDR1 and CDR2 from the germline V gene are SNHLY and FYNNEI. The CDR3 DNA reads as TGTGCCAGCAGCGTTACTAGCAATGAGCAGTTCTTC. Amino acids: CASSVTSNEQFF.

The CDR3 is CASSLGWGDTEAFF. The CDR3 DNA reads TGTGCCAGCAGTCTGGGATGGGGGGACACTGAAGCTTTCTTT. The chain joins TRBV28 to TRBJ1-1, with D possibly matching TRBD1 (5 bases). The CDR3 runs to 14 residues. CDR1 is MDHEN, CDR2 SYDVKM, per germline. V gave up 5 bases and J gave up 3 bases, with 13 bases separating them.

The chain carries TRBV27 and TRBJ2-1, with 9 bases identical to TRBD1. Germline V lookup: CDR1 MNHEY, CDR2 SMNVEV (reference sequence). Trimming cost V 10 bases and J 4 bases; bases outside gene matches: 5. The CDR3 has 13 amino acids. Here the CDR3 reads CATGTGPYNEQFF. The DNA of the CDR3 is TGTGCCACCGGGACAGGGCCTTACAATGAGCAGTTCTTC.